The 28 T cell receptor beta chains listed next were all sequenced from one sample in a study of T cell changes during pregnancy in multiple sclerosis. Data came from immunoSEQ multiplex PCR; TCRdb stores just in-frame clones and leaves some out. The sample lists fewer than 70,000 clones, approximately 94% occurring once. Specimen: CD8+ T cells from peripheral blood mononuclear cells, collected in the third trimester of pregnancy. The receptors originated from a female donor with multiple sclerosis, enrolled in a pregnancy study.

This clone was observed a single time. The CDR3 sequence is CASSITVQREKTEQYF. CDR3 coding DNA: TGTGCCAGCAGCATCACGGTCCAGCGGGAGAAAACCGAGCAGTACTTC. The chain is built from TRBV11-2 and TRBJ2-7, with TRBD2 matching over 8 bases. CDR1 and CDR2 (germline): SGHAT, FQNNGV. Losses at the gene ends were 5 bases for V and 6 bases for J; bases not matched to a gene: 15. CDR3 size: 16 residues.

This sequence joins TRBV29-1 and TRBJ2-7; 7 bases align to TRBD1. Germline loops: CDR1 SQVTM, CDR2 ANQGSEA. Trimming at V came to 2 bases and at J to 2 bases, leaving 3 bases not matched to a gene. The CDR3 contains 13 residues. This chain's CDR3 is CSVEKGATYEQYF. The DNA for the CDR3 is TGCAGCGTTGAAAAGGGGGCAACCTACGAGCAGTACTTC.

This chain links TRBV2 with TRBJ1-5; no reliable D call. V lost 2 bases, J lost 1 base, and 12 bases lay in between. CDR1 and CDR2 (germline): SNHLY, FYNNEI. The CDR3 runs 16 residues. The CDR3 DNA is TGTGCCAGCAGTGAACTCCGGGGTGCCAGCAATCAGCCCCAGCATTTT. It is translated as CASSELRGASNQPQHF. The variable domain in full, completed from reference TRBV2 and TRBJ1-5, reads EPEVTQTPSHQVTQMGQEVILRCVPISNHLYFYWYRQILGQKVEFLVSFYNNEISEKSEIFDDQFSVERPDGSNFTLKIRSTKLEDSAMYFCASSELRGASNQPQHFGDGTRLSIL.

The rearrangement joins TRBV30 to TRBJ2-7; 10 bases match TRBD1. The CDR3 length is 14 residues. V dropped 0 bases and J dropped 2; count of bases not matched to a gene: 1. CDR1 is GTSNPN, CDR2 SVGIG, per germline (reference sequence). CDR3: CAWSVGTGAYEQYF. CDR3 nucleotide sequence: TGTGCCTGGAGTGTCGGGACAGGGGCCTACGAGCAGTACTTC.

The DNA for the CDR3 is TGTGCCAGCAGCCCATTTAGCGGGGACTCCTACGAGCAGTACTTC. Amino acid sequence: CASSPFSGDSYEQYF. The V call is TRBV28, the J call TRBJ2-7; TRBD2 matches at 8 bases. Germline V gene data show CDR1 as MDHEN and CDR2 as SYDVKM. This CDR3 is built from 15 residues. V gave up 6 bases and J gave up 0 bases; unmatched junction bases: 7.

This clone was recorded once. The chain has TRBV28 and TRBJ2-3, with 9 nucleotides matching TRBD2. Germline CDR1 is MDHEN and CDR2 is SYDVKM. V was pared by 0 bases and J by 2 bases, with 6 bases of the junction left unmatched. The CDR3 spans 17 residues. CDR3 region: CASSLWSLAGLTDTQYF. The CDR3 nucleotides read TGTGCCAGCAGTTTATGGTCACTAGCGGGCCTCACAGATACGCAGTATTTT. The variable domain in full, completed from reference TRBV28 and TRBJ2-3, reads DVKVTQSSRYLVKRTGEKVFLECVQDMDHENMFWYRQDPGLGLRLIYFSYDVKMKEKGDIPEGYSVSREKKERFSLILESASTNQTSMYLCASSLWSLAGLTDTQYFGPGTRLTVL.

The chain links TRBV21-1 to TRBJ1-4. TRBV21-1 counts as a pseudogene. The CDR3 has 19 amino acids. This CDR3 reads CASSKIKNNEVATNEKLFF. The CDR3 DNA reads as TGTGCCAGCAGCAAAATTAAGAATAACGAGGTTGCAACTAATGAAAAACTGTTTTTT.

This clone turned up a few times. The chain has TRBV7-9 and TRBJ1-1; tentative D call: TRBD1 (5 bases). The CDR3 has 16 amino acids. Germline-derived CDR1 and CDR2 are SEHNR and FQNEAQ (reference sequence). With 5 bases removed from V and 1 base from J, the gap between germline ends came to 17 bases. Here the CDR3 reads CASSMWSRVRNTEAFF. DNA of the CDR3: TGTGCCAGCAGCATGTGGAGCAGGGTGCGGAACACTGAAGCTTTCTTT.

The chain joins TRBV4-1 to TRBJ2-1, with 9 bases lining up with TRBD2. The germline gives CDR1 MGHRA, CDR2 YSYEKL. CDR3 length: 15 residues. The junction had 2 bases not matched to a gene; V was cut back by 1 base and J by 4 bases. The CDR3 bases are TGCGCCAGCAGCCAAGGGAGCGGGGGGTACAATGAGCAGTTCTTC. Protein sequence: CASSQGSGGYNEQFF.

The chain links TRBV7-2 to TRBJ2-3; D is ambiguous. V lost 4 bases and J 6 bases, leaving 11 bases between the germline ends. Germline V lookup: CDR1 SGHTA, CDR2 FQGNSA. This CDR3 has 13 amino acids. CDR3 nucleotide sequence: TGTGCCAGCAGCTGGGTGGTGCGGGATACGCAGTATTTT. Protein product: CASSWVVRDTQYF.

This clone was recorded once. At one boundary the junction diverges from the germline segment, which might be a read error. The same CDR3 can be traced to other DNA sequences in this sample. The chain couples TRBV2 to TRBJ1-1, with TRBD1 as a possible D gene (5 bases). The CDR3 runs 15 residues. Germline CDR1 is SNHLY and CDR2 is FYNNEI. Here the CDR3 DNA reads TGTGCTAGCAGTGACGGAGGGGCGAGTTTTACTGAAGCTTTCTTT. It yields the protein CASSDGGASFTEAFF.

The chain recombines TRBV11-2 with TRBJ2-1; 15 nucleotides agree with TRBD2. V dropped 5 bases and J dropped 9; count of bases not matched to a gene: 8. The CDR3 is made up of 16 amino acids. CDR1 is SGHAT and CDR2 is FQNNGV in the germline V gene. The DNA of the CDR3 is TGTGCCAGCAGCCCCAGGACTAGCGGGAGGGGAGGTGAGCAGTTCTTC. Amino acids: CASSPRTSGRGGEQFF.

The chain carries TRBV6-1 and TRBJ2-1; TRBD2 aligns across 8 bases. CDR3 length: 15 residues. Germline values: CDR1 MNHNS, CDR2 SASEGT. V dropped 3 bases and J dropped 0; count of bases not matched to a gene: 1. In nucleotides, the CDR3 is TGTGCCAGCAGTGACGGGACTAGCTCCTACAATGAGCAGTTCTTC. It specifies CASSDGTSSYNEQFF.

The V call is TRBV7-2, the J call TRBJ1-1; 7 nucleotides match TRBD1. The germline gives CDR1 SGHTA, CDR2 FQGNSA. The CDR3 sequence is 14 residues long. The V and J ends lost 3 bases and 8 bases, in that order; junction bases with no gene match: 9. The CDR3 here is CASSFNRGPQEAFF. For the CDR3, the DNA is TGTGCCAGCAGCTTCAACAGGGGCCCTCAAGAAGCTTTCTTT.

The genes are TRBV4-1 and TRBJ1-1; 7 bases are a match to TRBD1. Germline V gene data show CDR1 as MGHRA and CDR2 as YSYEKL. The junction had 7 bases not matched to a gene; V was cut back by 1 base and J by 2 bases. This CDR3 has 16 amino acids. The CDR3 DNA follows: TGCGCCAGCAGCCAAGCTCCCGGGACAGCTAACACTGAAGCTTTCTTT. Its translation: CASSQAPGTANTEAFF.

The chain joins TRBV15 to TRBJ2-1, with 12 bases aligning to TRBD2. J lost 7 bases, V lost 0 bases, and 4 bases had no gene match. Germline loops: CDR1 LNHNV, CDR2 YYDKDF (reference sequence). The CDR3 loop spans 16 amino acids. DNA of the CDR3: TGTGCCACCAGCAGAGAGACTAGCGGGAGAGGGAATGAGCAGTTCTTC. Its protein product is CATSRETSGRGNEQFF. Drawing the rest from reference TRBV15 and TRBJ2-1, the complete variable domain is DAMVIQNPRYQVTQFGKPVTLSCSQTLNHNVMYWYQQKSSQAPKLLFHYYDKDFNNEADTPDNFQSRRPNTSFCFLDIRSPGLGDTAMYLCATSRETSGRGNEQFFGPGTRLTVL.

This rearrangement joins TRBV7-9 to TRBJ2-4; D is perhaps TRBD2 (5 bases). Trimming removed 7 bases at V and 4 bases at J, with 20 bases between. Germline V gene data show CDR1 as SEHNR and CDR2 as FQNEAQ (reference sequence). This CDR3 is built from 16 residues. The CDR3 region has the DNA TGTGCCAGCAACGAACTCAAACGAGGGCCTAAAAACATTCAGTACTTC. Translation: CASNELKRGPKNIQYF.

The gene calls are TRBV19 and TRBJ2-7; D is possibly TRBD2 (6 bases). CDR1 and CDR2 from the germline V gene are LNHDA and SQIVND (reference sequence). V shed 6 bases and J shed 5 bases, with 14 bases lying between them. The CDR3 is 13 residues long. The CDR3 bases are TGTGCCAGTAGCGGCTGGGACTTCGACGAGCAGTACTTC. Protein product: CASSGWDFDEQYF.

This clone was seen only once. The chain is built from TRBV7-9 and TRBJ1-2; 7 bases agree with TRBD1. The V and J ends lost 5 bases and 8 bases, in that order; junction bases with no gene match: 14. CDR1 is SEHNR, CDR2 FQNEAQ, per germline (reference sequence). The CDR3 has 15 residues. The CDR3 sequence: CASSLNRDSRMGYTF. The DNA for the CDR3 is TGTGCCAGCAGCCTTAACCGGGACAGCCGTATGGGCTACACCTTC. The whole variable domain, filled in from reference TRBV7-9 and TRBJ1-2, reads DTGVSQNPRHKITKRGQNVTFRCDPISEHNRLYWYRQTLGQGPEFLTYFQNEAQLEKSRLLSDRFSAERPKGSFSTLEIQRTEQGDSAMYLCASSLNRDSRMGYTFGSGTRLTVV.

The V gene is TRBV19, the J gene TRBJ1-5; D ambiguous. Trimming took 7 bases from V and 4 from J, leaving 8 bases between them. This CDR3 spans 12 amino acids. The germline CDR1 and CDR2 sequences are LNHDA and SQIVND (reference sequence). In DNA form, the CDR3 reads TGTGCCAGTAATCTTTTTAATCAGCCCCAGCATTTT. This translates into CASNLFNQPQHF. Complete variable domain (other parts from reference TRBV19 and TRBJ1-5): DGGITQSPKYLFRKEGQNVTLSCEQNLNHDAMYWYRQDPGQGLRLIYYSQIVNDFQKGDIAEGYSVSREKKESFPLTVTSAQKNPTAFYLCASNLFNQPQHFGDGTRLSIL.

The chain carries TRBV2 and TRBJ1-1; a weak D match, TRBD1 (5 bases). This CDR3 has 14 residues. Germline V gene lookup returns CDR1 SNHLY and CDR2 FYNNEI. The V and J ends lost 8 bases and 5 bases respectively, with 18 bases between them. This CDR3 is CASCHDRLMTEAFF. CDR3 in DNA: TGTGCCAGCTGCCACGACAGATTGATGACTGAAGCTTTCTTT.

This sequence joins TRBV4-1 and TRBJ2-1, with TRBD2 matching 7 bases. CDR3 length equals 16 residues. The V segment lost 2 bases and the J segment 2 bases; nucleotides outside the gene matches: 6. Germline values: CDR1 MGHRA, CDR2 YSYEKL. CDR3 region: CASSQTSGTPYNEQFF. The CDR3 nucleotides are TGCGCCAGCAGCCAAACGAGCGGGACCCCCTACAATGAGCAGTTCTTC.

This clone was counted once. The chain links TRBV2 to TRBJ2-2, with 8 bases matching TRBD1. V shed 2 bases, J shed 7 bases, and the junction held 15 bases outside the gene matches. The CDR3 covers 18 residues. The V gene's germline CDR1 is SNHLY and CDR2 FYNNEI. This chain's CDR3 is CASSETNPTGGRGGELFF. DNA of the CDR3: TGTGCCAGCAGTGAAACGAACCCTACAGGGGGACGGGGCGGGGAGCTGTTTTTT.

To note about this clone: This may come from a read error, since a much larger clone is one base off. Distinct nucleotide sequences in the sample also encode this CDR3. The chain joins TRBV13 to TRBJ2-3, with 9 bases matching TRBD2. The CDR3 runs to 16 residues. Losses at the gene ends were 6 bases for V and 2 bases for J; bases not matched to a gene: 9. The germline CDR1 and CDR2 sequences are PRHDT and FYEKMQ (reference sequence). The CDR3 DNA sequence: TGTGCCAGCAGTTCGGACGGACTAGCGCACACAGATACGCAGTATTTT. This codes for CASSSDGLAHTDTQYF.

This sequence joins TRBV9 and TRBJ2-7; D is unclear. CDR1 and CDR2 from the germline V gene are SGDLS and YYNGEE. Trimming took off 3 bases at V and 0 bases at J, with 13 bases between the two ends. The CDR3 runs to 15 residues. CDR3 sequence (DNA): TGTGCCAGCAGCGGTTCGTGGGCCACCTCCTACGAGCAGTACTTC. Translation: CASSGSWATSYEQYF.

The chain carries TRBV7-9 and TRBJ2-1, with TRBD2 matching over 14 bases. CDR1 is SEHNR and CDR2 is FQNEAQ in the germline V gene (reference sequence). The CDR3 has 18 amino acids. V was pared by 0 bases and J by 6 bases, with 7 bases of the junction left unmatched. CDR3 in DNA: TGTGCCAGCAGCTTAGCACGGACTAGCGGGAGGTCTGGCAATGAGCAGTTCTTC. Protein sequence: CASSLARTSGRSGNEQFF.

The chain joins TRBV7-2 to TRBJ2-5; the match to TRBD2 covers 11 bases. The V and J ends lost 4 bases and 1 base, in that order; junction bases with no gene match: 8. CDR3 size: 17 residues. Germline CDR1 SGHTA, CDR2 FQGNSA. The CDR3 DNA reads TGTGCCAGCAGCTCAATAGCGGGAGGGGCCGGCCAAGAGACCCAGTACTTC. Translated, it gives CASSSIAGGAGQETQYF. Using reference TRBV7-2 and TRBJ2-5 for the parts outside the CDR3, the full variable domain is GAGVSQSPSNKVTEKGKDVELRCDPISGHTALYWYRQSLGQGLEFLIYFQGNSAPDKSGLPSDRFSAERTGGSVSTLTIQRTQQEDSAVYLCASSSIAGGAGQETQYFGPGTRLLVL.

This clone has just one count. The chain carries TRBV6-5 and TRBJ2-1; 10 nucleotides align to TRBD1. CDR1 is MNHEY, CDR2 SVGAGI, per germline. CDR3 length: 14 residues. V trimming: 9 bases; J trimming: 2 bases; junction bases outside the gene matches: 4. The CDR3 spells CASKDRGAYNEQFF. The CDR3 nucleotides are TGTGCCAGTAAGGACAGGGGGGCCTACAATGAGCAGTTCTTC.